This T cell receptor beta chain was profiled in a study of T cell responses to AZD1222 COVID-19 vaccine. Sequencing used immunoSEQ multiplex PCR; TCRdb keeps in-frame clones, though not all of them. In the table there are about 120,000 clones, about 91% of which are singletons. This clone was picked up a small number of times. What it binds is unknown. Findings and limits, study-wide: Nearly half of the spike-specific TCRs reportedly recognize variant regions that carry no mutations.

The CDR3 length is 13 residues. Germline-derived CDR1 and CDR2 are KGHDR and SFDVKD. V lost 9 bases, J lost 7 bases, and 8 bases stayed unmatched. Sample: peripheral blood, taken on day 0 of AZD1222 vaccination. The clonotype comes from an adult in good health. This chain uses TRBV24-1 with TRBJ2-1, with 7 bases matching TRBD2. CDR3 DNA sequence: TGTGCCACCCGGCGGGGGTTTGGTAATGAGCAGTTCTTC. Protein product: CATRRGFGNEQFF.